This T cell receptor (beta chain) came from a study of blood T cells in healthy people across ages. Study results and limitations: Older age went with lower TCR beta diversity per million T cells, in a roughly linear way.

This clonotype was detected ten times or more. Its antigen is currently unknown. Primers used in a second PCR of about 7 to 12 cycles were a sample-barcoded 5' primer and a J-beta primer mix. Each cDNA molecule was tagged by a template-switch adaptor that had 12 random nucleotides. Sequencing of every sample gave 2.5 million or more CDR3-containing paired-end reads. Via MiXCR, TCRdb re-called the 5' RACE reads, giving one row per CDR3 protein. The table shows 750,000 to 950,000 distinct CDR3 sequences, with around 29% occurring only once. This same sample was also taken into another study, of T cells of mothers and their children. That study adds: Related mother-child pairs showed slightly higher but non-significant overlap than unrelated pairs.

The sequence was obtained from a woman in her 40s in good health. Sequencing used blood.

The CDR3 protein is CASSREDFEQYF. Written as DNA, the CDR3 is TGTGCCAGCAGTCGGGAGGACTTCGAGCAGTACTTC. The chain carries TRBV6-2 or TRBV6-3 and TRBJ2-7; 7 nucleotides agree with TRBD2. Germline values: CDR1 MNHEY, CDR2 SVGEGT. Trimming cost V 5 bases and J 6 bases; bases outside gene matches: 4. The length of the CDR3 is 12 residues.